This T cell receptor beta chain was recorded in a study of cytomegalovirus exposure and HLA in healthy donors. Findings and limits, study-wide: Some segments of the V type, notably TRBV6-2 and TRBV6-3, were excluded as indistinguishable. A highly shared variant cluster was judged a likely technical artifact.

A multiplex PCR was run with 60 Vbeta primers and 13 Jbeta primers. Method: immunoSEQ multiplex PCR; TCRdb's copy keeps in-frame clones and lacks some. In the table there are 170,000 or so clones, 60% to 85% of which are singletons. This clone was seen once. Antigen specificity is unknown. The length of the CDR3 is 13 residues. The J segment lost 14 bases and the V segment lost 7 bases, leaving 14 bases of the junction unmatched. CDR1 and CDR2 (germline): MNHNS, SASEGT. This sequence joins TRBV6-1 and TRBJ1-3, with TRBD1 matching 7 bases. This TCR derives from a woman between 45 and 60 years old in good health and CMV-seropositive. The specimen was PBMCs. CDR3 region: CASIRQGIPILYF. The CDR3 bases are TGTGCCAGCATCCGACAGGGAATCCCCATTTTATATTTT.